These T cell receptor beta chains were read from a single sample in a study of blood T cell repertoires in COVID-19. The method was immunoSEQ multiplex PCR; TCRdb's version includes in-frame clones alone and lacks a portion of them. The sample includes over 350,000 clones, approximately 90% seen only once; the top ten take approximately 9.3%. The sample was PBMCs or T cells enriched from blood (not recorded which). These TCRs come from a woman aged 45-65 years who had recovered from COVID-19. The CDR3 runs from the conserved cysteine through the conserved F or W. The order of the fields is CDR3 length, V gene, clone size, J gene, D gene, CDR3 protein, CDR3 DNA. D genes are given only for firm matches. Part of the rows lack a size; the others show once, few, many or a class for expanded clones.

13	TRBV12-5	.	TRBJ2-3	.	CASGLTEADTQYF	TGTGCTAGTGGTTTGACGGAGGCGGATACGCAGTATTTT
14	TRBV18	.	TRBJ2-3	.	CASSPGTSDPMTYF	TGTGCCAGCTCACCCGGGACTTCTGATCCGATGACGTATTTT
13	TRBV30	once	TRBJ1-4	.	CAWSVLSVEKLFF	TGTGCCTGGAGTGTACTCTCGGTCGAAAAACTGTTTTTT
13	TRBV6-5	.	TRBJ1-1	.	CASRTTGNTEAFF	TGTGCCAGCAGAACGACAGGGAACACTGAAGCTTTCTTT
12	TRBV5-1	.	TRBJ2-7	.	CASSLGTGEQYF	TGCGCCAGCAGCTTGGGAACAGGGGAGCAGTACTTC
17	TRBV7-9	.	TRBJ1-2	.	CASSLDPPLPEDYGYTF	TGTGCCAGCAGCTTAGATCCCCCCCTCCCAGAAGACTATGGCTACACCTTC
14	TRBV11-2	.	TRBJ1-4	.	CASSRDITNEKLFF	TGTGCCAGCAGCCGGGACATCACTAATGAAAAACTGTTTTTT
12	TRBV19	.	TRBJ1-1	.	CASSDQGTEAFF	TGTGCCAGTAGTGATCAGGGCACTGAAGCTTTCTTT
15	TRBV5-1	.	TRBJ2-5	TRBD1	CASSSTGGAEETQYF	TGCGCCAGCAGCTCGACAGGGGGCGCCGAGGAGACCCAGTACTTC
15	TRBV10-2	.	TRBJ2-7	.	CASSSRDAGSYEQYF	TGCGCCAGCAGTAGCAGGGACGCGGGAAGCTACGAGCAGTACTTC
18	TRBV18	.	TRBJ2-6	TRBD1	CASSPLGQGQSGANVLTF	TGTGCCAGCTCACCACTGGGACAGGGACAATCTGGGGCCAACGTCCTGACTTTC
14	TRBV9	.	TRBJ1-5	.	CASSVDSGSQPQHF	TGTGCCAGCAGCGTAGACTCGGGTAGTCAGCCCCAGCATTTT
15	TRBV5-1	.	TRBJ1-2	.	CASSSNSAGPYGYTF	TGCGCCAGCAGCTCCAATTCGGCAGGGCCCTATGGCTACACCTTC
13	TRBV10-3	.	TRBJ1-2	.	CAIRETVNYGYTF	TGTGCCATCAGAGAGACAGTTAACTATGGCTACACCTTC
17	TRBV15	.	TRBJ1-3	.	CATSSDKTYSSGNTIYF	TGTGCCACCAGCAGCGACAAAACATATAGCTCTGGAAACACCATATATTTT
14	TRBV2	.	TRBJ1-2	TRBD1	CARQRQQGAYGYTF	TGTGCCAGGCAAAGACAACAGGGGGCGTATGGCTACACCTTC
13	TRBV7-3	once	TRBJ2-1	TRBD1	CASSPSGTGGQFF	TGTGCCAGCAGCCCAAGTGGGACAGGGGGGCAGTTCTTC
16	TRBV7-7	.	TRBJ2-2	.	CASSLGRGADTGELFF	TGTGCTAGCAGCTTAGGTCGGGGGGCGGACACCGGGGAGCTGTTTTTT
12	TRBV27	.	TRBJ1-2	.	CASNGVNGGYTF	TGTGCCAGCAACGGAGTGAACGGCGGCTACACCTTC
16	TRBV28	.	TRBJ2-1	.	CASSSPGSGSYNEQFF	TGTGCCAGCAGTAGCCCGGGTAGCGGATCTTACAATGAGCAGTTCTTC
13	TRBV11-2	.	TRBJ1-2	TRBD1	CASSQGGNYGYTF	TGTGCCAGCAGCCAGGGGGGAAACTATGGCTACACCTTC
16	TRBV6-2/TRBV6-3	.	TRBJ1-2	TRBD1	CASSYGTGGFNYGYTF	TGTGCCAGCAGTTACGGGACAGGGGGATTTAACTATGGCTACACCTTC
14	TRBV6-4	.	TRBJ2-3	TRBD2	CASRLAGDTDTQYF	TGTGCCAGCAGGCTAGCGGGGGACACAGATACGCAGTATTTT
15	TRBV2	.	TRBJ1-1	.	CASNFRGTRGTEAFF	TGTGCCAGCAACTTTAGAGGGACTCGGGGCACTGAAGCTTTCTTT
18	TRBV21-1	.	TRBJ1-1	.	CASSAKRGEDRGSTEAFF	TGTGCCAGCAGCGCGAAAAGAGGGGAAGACAGGGGGAGCACTGAAGCTTTCTTT
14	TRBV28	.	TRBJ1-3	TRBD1	CASSSRGQGNTIYF	TGTGCCAGCAGCTCCAGGGGGCAAGGAAACACCATATATTTT
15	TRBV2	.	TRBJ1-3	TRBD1	CASSARQGPGNTIYF	TGTGCCAGCAGTGCCCGACAGGGGCCTGGAAACACCATATATTTT
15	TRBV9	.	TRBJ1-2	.	CASSVGEGGVYGYTF	TGTGCCAGCAGCGTAGGAGAGGGGGGGGTCTATGGCTACACCTTC
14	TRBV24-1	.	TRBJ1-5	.	CATSAPGGDQPQHF	TGTGCCACCAGTGCCCCGGGAGGGGATCAGCCCCAGCATTTT
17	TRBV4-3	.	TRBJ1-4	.	CASSRRPPGATNEKLFF	TGCGCCAGCAGCCGTAGACCTCCGGGTGCAACTAATGAAAAACTGTTTTTT
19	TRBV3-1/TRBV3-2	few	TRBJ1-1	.	CASSQEEEVWGLGYTEAFF	TGTGCCAGCAGCCAAGAGGAGGAAGTTTGGGGGCTTGGGTACACTGAAGCTTTCTTT
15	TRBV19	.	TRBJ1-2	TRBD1	CASSNPGGASYGYTF	TGTGCCAGTAGTAATCCAGGGGGCGCGAGCTATGGCTACACCTTC
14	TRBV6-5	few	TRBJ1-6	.	CASSRVFGDSPLHF	TGTGCCAGCAGCAGGGTTTTCGGTGATTCACCCCTCCACTTT
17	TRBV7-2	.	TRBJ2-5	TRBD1	CASSKLMTGGLSETQYF	TGTGCCAGCAGCAAACTCATGACAGGGGGCCTGTCAGAGACCCAGTACTTC
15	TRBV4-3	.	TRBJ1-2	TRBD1	CASSQDFGTGYGYTF	TGCGCCAGCAGCCAGGATTTCGGGACAGGCTATGGCTACACCTTC
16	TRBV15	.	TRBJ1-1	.	CATSRELAGGWTEAFF	TGTGCCACCAGCAGAGAATTGGCCGGCGGGTGGACTGAAGCTTTCTTT
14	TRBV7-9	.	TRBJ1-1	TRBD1	CASSQQGTVTEAFF	TGTGCCAGCAGCCAACAGGGGACCGTCACTGAAGCTTTCTTT
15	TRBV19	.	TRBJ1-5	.	CASTRGGVLNQPQHF	TGTGCCAGTACCCGAGGGGGGGTCCTCAATCAGCCCCAGCATTTT
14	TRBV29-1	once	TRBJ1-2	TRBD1	CSVDLGTGNYGYTF	TGCAGCGTTGACCTGGGGACAGGGAACTATGGCTACACCTTC
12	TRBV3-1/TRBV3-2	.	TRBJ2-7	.	CASSRGRGEQYF	TGTGCCAGCAGTCGGGGTCGCGGCGAGCAGTACTTC
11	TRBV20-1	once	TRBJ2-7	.	CSAPVAAEQYF	TGCAGTGCCCCTGTGGCGGCCGAGCAGTACTTC
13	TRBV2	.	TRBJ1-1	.	CASSVGQPTEAFF	TGTGCCAGCAGTGTTGGGCAACCCACTGAAGCTTTCTTT
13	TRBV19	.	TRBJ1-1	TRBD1	CASRGQGRTEAFF	TGTGCCAGTAGAGGACAGGGGAGGACTGAAGCTTTCTTT
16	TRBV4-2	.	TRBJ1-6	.	CASSQDQSGYNSPLHF	TGTGCCAGCAGCCAAGATCAGTCGGGCTATAATTCACCCCTCCACTTT
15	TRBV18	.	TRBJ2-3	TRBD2	CASSPSRGGTDTQYF	TGTGCCAGCTCACCGTCACGGGGGGGCACAGATACGCAGTATTTT
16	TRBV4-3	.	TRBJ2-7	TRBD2	CASSREGLAGAYEQYF	TGCGCCAGCAGCAGAGAGGGACTAGCGGGGGCCTACGAGCAGTACTTC
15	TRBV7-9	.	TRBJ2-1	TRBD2	CASSTPGTSGYEQFF	TGTGCCAGCAGCACGCCCGGGACTAGCGGCTATGAGCAGTTCTTC